The 8 T cell receptor beta chains listed next were all sequenced from one sample in a study of regulatory T cells. The primer mix had 52 TRBV and 13 TRBJ primers. Only in-frame clones appear in the TCRdb table, and some are missing; sequencing was by immunoSEQ multiplex PCR. Found here are approximately 9,000 clones, about 80% of them singletons; the top ten hold about 11%. The sample taken for sequencing was CD8+ T cells sorted from blood. The receptors come from a person between 18 and 30 years old with CD3G deficiency.

This clone was detected only once. This chain connects TRBV7-6 to TRBJ2-2, with 7 bases identical to TRBD2. After removal of 5 bases from V and 5 bases from J, the junction contained 8 bases not matched to a gene. Germline loops: CDR1 SGHVS, CDR2 FNYEAQ. The CDR3 is 15 residues long. DNA of the CDR3: TGTGCCAGCAGCCCGCTAGCGGTACTGACCGGGGAGCTGTTTTTT. Its translation: CASSPLAVLTGELFF.

J is TRBJ1-1 and V is TRBV11-2; D is uncertain. The germline V and J ends were trimmed by 4 bases and 5 bases, with 8 bases remaining between them. This CDR3 has 12 amino acids. From germline, CDR1 is SGHAT and CDR2 FQNNGV. The CDR3 sequence: CASSWGGTEAFF. The CDR3 coding sequence is TGTGCCAGCAGCTGGGGAGGTACTGAAGCTTTCTTT.

The gene calls are TRBV7-2 and TRBJ2-3, with TRBD2 matching over 8 bases. Trimming at V came to 5 bases and at J to 2 bases, leaving 6 bases not matched to a gene. Germline CDR1 is SGHTA and CDR2 is FQGNSA. The CDR3 consists of 15 residues. As DNA, the CDR3 is TGTGCCAGCAGCATAGAGCGGGGGATCACAGATACGCAGTATTTT. Translation gives CASSIERGITDTQYF. Complete variable domain (other parts from reference TRBV7-2 and TRBJ2-3): GAGVSQSPSNKVTEKGKDVELRCDPISGHTALYWYRQSLGQGLEFLIYFQGNSAPDKSGLPSDRFSAERTGGSVSTLTIQRTQQEDSAVYLCASSIERGITDTQYFGPGTRLTVL.

CDR3 DNA: TGTGCCAGCAGTGAAGGTGGGAGACACAATGAGCAGTTCTTC. Protein product: CASSEGGRHNEQFF. The rearrangement uses TRBV25-1 and TRBJ2-1, with D maybe TRBD2 (5 bases). V gave up 2 bases and J gave up 5 bases, with 10 bases separating them. Per the germline V gene, CDR1 is MGHDK and CDR2 is SYGVNS. The CDR3 contains 14 residues.

The J gene is TRBJ1-2, the V gene TRBV9, with a weak D call TRBD1 (5 bases). Per the germline V gene, CDR1 is SGDLS and CDR2 is YYNGEE. V shed 2 bases and J shed 2 bases, with 10 bases lying between them. This CDR3 region has 14 residues. The CDR3 loop reads CASSVGRDNYGYTF. The CDR3 nucleotides are TGTGCCAGCAGCGTTGGCCGGGACAACTATGGCTACACCTTC.

This clone was detected once. The CDR3: CASSEAGEGGEQFF. The DNA of the CDR3 is TGTGCCAGCAGTGAAGCGGGAGAGGGGGGAGAGCAGTTCTTC. V and J are TRBV6-1 and TRBJ2-1, with D perhaps TRBD1 or TRBD2 (6 bases each). Germline V lookup: CDR1 MNHNS, CDR2 SASEGT. This CDR3 has 14 amino acids. Trimming took 0 bases from V and 10 from J, leaving 13 bases between them.

With regard to this clone: Other DNA sequences in the same sample also yield this CDR3. This chain uses TRBV6-6 with TRBJ2-7; D is uncertain. CDR1 is MNHNY and CDR2 is SVGAGI in the germline V gene (reference sequence). CDR3 length equals 13 residues. V lost 4 bases and J lost 0, with 7 bases in between. Written as DNA, the CDR3 is TGTGCCAGCAGTTTAGAAGGCTCCTACGAGCAGTACTTC. Its translation is CASSLEGSYEQYF.

The chain recombines TRBV25-1 with TRBJ2-1, with D perhaps matching TRBD2 (6 bases). The CDR3 runs to 11 residues. Germline V CDR1 and CDR2: MGHDK, SYGVNS. Trimming took off 8 bases at V and 10 bases at J, with 12 bases between the two ends. Here the CDR3 reads CASSSGGEQFF. CDR3 bases: TGTGCCAGCTCTAGTGGGGGGGAGCAGTTCTTC. The full variable domain, in which reference TRBV25-1 and TRBJ2-1 provide the parts outside the CDR3, is EADIYQTPRYLVIGTGKKITLECSQTMGHDKMYWYQQDPGMELHLIHYSYGVNSTEKGDLSSESTVSRIRTEHFPLTLESARPSHTSQYLCASSSGGEQFFGPGTRLTVL.